The T cell receptor (beta chain) under discussion was sequenced for a study of T cell repertoires in cytomegalovirus infection. TCRdb re-analysed the reads in MiXCR, keeping a single row per CDR3 protein. Counted here are 60,000 to 85,000 distinct CDR3 sequences, about 23% occurring once; the ten biggest clones make up 60% to 80%. Comments on this clonotype: Its antigen is currently unknown.

This sequence was found in a human donor in good health (CMV status not recorded). Some clones in this sample may be carry-over from other donors' samples. The sequencing sample was made of PBMCs, sequenced either directly or after in vitro stimulation (not recorded which).

CDR3 sequence (DNA): TGTGCCAGCAAGGCAGCTAATCAGCCCCAGCATTTT. It translates to CASKAANQPQHF. The chain has TRBV5-6 and TRBJ1-5; D not resolved. Trimming left V 6 bases short and J 4 bases short, with 8 bases between. Germline CDR1 SGHDT, CDR2 YYEEEE. The CDR3 has 12 residues.